These 19 T cell receptor beta chains share one sample of origin, sequenced in a study of blood T cells in healthy people across ages. A sample-barcoded 5' primer and a J-beta primer mix were used in a second PCR of roughly 7 to 11 cycles. TCRdb analysed the 5' RACE reads with MiXCR anew, one entry per CDR3 protein. The sample carries hundreds of thousands of distinct CDR3 sequences, roughly 50% recorded once. The sequencing input was blood. The receptors come from a woman aged 55-75 years in good health.

The V call is TRBV20-1, the J call TRBJ2-1, with 9 bases lining up with TRBD2. The germline CDR1 and CDR2 sequences are DFQATT and SNEGSKA (reference sequence). The trim removed 6 bases at V and 5 bases at J, leaving 8 bases unmatched. CDR3 length: 14 amino acids. CDR3 in amino acids: CSAPLAGPNNEQFF. For the CDR3, the DNA is TGCAGTGCCCCCCTAGCGGGACCCAACAATGAGCAGTTCTTC.

The chain's CDR3 is CASSSRTSGRTKRSQETQYF. The CDR3 DNA reads TGTGCCAGCAGTTCCCGGACTAGCGGGAGGACCAAAAGGAGCCAAGAGACCCAGTACTTC. The chain is built from TRBV6-5 and TRBJ2-5; 14 bases fit TRBD2. V lost 4 bases to trimming and J lost 1 base; unmatched junction nucleotides: 14. CDR1 is MNHEY, CDR2 SVGAGI, per germline. The CDR3 length is 20 residues.

Regarding this clonotype: Just one base apart from a much larger clone, this may be a read error. The genes are TRBV20-1 and TRBJ2-3, with no clear D. Germline CDR1 DFQATT, CDR2 SNEGSKA (reference sequence). V was pared by 4 bases and J by 2 bases, with 16 bases between. The CDR3 is 15 amino acids. The CDR3 region is CSAITPTAFTDTQYF. DNA for the CDR3: TGCAGTGCTATTACACCTACCGCCTTCACAGATACGCAGTATTTT.

This clonotype has only a few counts. The chain links TRBV6-2 or TRBV6-3 to TRBJ2-3; 7 positions agree with TRBD2. V lost 4 bases, J lost 2 bases, and 9 bases stayed unmatched. The germline V gene has CDR1 MNHEY and CDR2 SVGEGT. The CDR3 length is 16 residues. CDR3 loop: CASSSSTSVYTDTQYF. CDR3 DNA: TGTGCCAGCAGTTCCTCTACTAGCGTTTACACAGATACGCAGTATTTT.

The CDR3 bases are TGTGCCAGCGCCTTACAGGGGAAAGAGACCCAGTACTTC. This translates into CASALQGKETQYF. The rearrangement uses TRBV12-3 or TRBV12-4 and TRBJ2-5; 7 nucleotides align to TRBD1. The CDR3 extends over 13 amino acids. J lost 3 bases, V lost 8 bases, and 6 bases had no gene match.

The chain is built from TRBV7-6 and TRBJ2-6; D call uncertain. Germline V lookup: CDR1 SGHVS, CDR2 FNYEAQ. V shed 5 bases and J shed 0 bases, with 8 bases lying between them. The CDR3 contains 15 residues. CDR3 residues: CASSTSGSGANVLTF. Written as DNA, the CDR3 is TGTGCCAGCAGCACATCAGGCTCTGGGGCCAACGTCCTGACTTTC.

This chain connects TRBV28 to TRBJ2-6; 8 bases agree with TRBD1. V lost 1 base to trimming and J lost 0 bases; unmatched junction nucleotides: 5. CDR1 is MDHEN, CDR2 SYDVKM, per germline. This CDR3 comprises 18 residues. The CDR3 coding sequence is TGTGCCAGCAGTTTATCGGGGACAGGTAGCTCTGGGGCCAACGTCCTGACTTTC. Translation: CASSLSGTGSSGANVLTF.

The J gene is TRBJ2-1, the V gene TRBV18, with 10 bases fitting TRBD1. The V gene's germline CDR1 is KGHSH and CDR2 LQKENI. The J segment lost 2 bases and the V segment lost 3 bases, leaving 7 bases of the junction unmatched. The CDR3 length is 17 residues. CDR3 sequence reads: CASSPPTGTGAYNEQFF. The DNA of the CDR3 is TGTGCCAGCTCACCTCCGACCGGGACAGGGGCCTACAATGAGCAGTTCTTC.

V gene TRBV5-1 combines with J gene TRBJ2-2; D may correspond to TRBD1 or TRBD2 (6 bases each). There are 16 residues in the CDR3. The V end lost 2 bases, the J end lost 0 bases, and 11 bases lay between the germline ends. Germline loops: CDR1 SGHRS, CDR2 YFSETQ. CDR3 sequence: CASSFGGQSNTGELFF. The CDR3 DNA reads TGCGCCAGCAGCTTTGGGGGGCAGTCGAACACCGGGGAGCTGTTTTTT.

This clonotype came up a few times. The J gene is TRBJ1-1, the V gene TRBV20-1; 9 positions match TRBD1. V lost 2 bases, J lost 4 bases, and 8 bases stayed unmatched. Per germline, CDR1 DFQATT and CDR2 SNEGSKA (reference sequence). The CDR3 consists of 15 residues. This CDR3 is CSARRTGGYGTEAFF. DNA of the CDR3: TGCAGTGCTAGACGTACAGGGGGCTATGGCACTGAAGCTTTCTTT.

The V and J genes are TRBV5-1 and TRBJ2-1; D unclear. This CDR3 spans 12 amino acids. V was pared by 1 base and J by 8 bases, with 7 bases between. CDR1 SGHRS and CDR2 YFSETQ come from the germline V gene. The CDR3 spells CASSLSEYEQFF. DNA for the CDR3: TGCGCCAGCAGCTTGTCGGAGTATGAGCAGTTCTTC.

This clonotype was seen a single time. This rearrangement joins TRBV11-2 to TRBJ2-3; 10 nucleotides agree with TRBD2. Trimming took 2 bases from V and 4 from J; bases not matched to a gene: 6. The CDR3 extends over 16 amino acids. Germline V gene sequence: CDR1 SGHAT, CDR2 FQNNGV. The CDR3 spells CASSLRSGRGSDTQYF. The CDR3 DNA sequence: TGTGCCAGCAGCTTACGAAGCGGGAGGGGGTCAGATACGCAGTATTTT.

The chain joins TRBV3-1 to TRBJ2-5, with D possibly called TRBD1 or TRBD2 (5 bases each). The CDR3 has 15 residues. V gave up 4 bases and J gave up 2 bases, with 14 bases separating them. Germline CDR1 and CDR2: LGHDT and YNNKEL (reference sequence). In DNA, the CDR3 is TGTGCCAGCAGCCGGGGCCCCGGAGGTCAAGAGACCCAGTACTTC. It specifies CASSRGPGGQETQYF.

This clonotype was seen a few times. J is TRBJ1-2 and V is TRBV7-2; a weak D match, TRBD1 (6 bases). The CDR3 consists of 12 residues. Germline-derived CDR1 and CDR2 are SGHTA and FQGNSA. The V end lost 5 bases, the J end lost 8 bases, and 12 bases lay between the germline ends. This CDR3 reads CASSPRGLGYTF. CDR3 bases: TGTGCCAGCAGCCCCAGGGGTCTGGGCTACACCTTC.

This clonotype showed up just a few times. The gene calls are TRBV20-1 and TRBJ2-6; D gene unclear. Trimming stripped 6 bases from V and 0 bases from J, with 9 bases between. The CDR3 length is 14 residues. Germline lookup yields CDR1 DFQATT and CDR2 SNEGSKA (reference sequence). The CDR3 DNA reads as TGCAGTGCGCCTCCGGGCTCTGGGGCCAACGTCCTGACTTTC. Translated: CSAPPGSGANVLTF.

The rearrangement links TRBV20-1 to TRBJ2-4; the D is unclear. The DNA end favors TRBJ2-5, so the J call may be wrong. Germline values: CDR1 DFQATT, CDR2 SNEGSKA (reference sequence). The CDR3 loop spans 13 amino acids. For the CDR3, the DNA is TGCAGTGTTTTAGGCGGCGGCCAAGAGACCCAGTACTTC. Translated: CSVLGGGQETQYF.

J is TRBJ2-5 and V is TRBV11-3; tentatively, D is TRBD1 or TRBD2 (5 bases each). Trimming removed 2 bases at V and 3 bases at J, with 10 bases between. The germline gives CDR1 SGHNT, CDR2 YENEEA. The CDR3 contains 14 residues. CDR3 in DNA: TGTGCCAGCAGCTTACAGGGAGAGGAAGAGACCCAGTACTTC. Its translation is CASSLQGEEETQYF.

The chain recombines TRBV20-1 with TRBJ1-2; maybe TRBD1 (6 bases). Germline V gene lookup returns CDR1 DFQATT and CDR2 SNEGSKA (reference sequence). The CDR3 is made up of 13 amino acids. Trimming took 3 bases from V and 4 from J, leaving 12 bases between them. CDR3 in amino acids: CSASRGEGYGYTF. CDR3 sequence (DNA): TGCAGTGCTAGCAGGGGAGAAGGCTATGGCTACACCTTC.

This clonotype came up many times. The V and J genes are TRBV29-1 and TRBJ2-5; a weak D match, TRBD1 (6 bases). The V gene's germline CDR1 is SQVTM and CDR2 ANQGSEA. This CDR3 is 12 amino acids long. The V end was cut by 7 bases, the J end by 3 bases, with 12 bases between. Here the CDR3 reads CSGGGGEETQYF. The CDR3 DNA reads TGCAGCGGAGGGGGTGGGGAAGAGACCCAGTACTTC.